This T cell receptor (beta chain) was documented in a study of blood T cell repertoires in COVID-19 (TCRdb year 2020). Notes on the research overall: Samples covering the acute and convalescent phases of COVID-19 were provided by collaborators in the United States, Italy and Spain. HLA class I and class II types, where available, came from metadata supplied by the sample provider rather than from assay-based typing. The prospective study material was composed of cDNA or gDNA derived from T cells, B-cell-depleted T cells, or PBMCs. Deeply sampled blood TCRbeta repertoires from subjects exposed to, actively infected with, or recovered from COVID-19 were included in the dataset. The repertoires were released in a freely available public database meant as a resource for research on the immune response to SARS-CoV-2. Nearly every sample came with metadata listing a de-identified subject ID, COVID-19 status, age in years and sex. The samples were drawn from two sources: the first 160 participants of the ongoing ImmuneRACE study, and 1,000 to 1,500 subjects contributed by 6 global collaborators.

V loses 1 base at its end and J loses 6 bases; junction bases beyond the gene matches: 6. The CDR3 starts with the cysteine, ends with the phenylalanine, and has 16 residues. CDR3 DNA is the only sequence kept; it has 48 bases, read in frame from the first base. The germline V gene sets CDR1 to MGHRA and CDR2 to YSYEKL. In Seattle, one collaborating source enrolled patients while the infection was active and tracked those patients longitudinally over the course of disease. The collaborating institutions used their own protocols to collect whole blood in K2EDTA tubes. For TCRbeta analysis, collaborators shipped samples in one of three forms: frozen whole blood, isolated PBMCs, or DNA extracted from either of those sample types. On the study overall, not on this receptor specifically: Clinical and demographic metadata were provided uncurated, with the amount varying by source and participant.

TCRbeta CDR3 regions were amplified from genomic DNA by means of the immunoSEQ Assay, a bias-controlled multiplex PCR. Turning to the authors' computational methods: The number of nucleated cells in each sample was estimated by amplification of reference gene primers within the assay. To quantify the absolute abundance of each unique TCRbeta CDR3 rearrangement, sequence reads were collapsed and filtered. For each sample, productive Simpson clonality was calculated as the square root of Simpson's diversity index over productive rearrangements. Drawn from immuneACCESS, this table holds only the in-frame rearrangements with V and J called that TCRdb kept. Clones are partly lost; checked studies trace under half to an unresolved V gene and leave the rest unexplained. V, J and clone size are those of that table, while D and trimming were read from the DNA. The sample contains tens of thousands of clones, about 80% of them found a single time. The top ten clones comprise less than 8% of the sample.

Remarks on this clone: No cognate antigen has been identified for it. Base qualities are missing; no much larger clone stands one base away.

The rearranged segments are TRBV4-1 and TRBJ2-3; 11 central bases correspond to TRBD2. The receptor was isolated from a man younger than 45 with COVID-19, enrolled during active disease. Sequenced input: peripheral blood. The CDR3 loop reads CASSQAGTSGWDTQYF. The DNA is as follows: TGCGCCAGCAGCCAAGCCGGGACTAGCGGATGGGATACGCAGTATTTT.